Presented here are 18 T cell receptor beta chains from one specimen sequenced in a study of shared clonotypes between healthy human individuals. Sequencing was performed with immunoSEQ multiplex PCR; in TCRdb, only in-frame clones are kept and a portion is missing. The sample lists a few million clones; 85% to 95% were seen once. Sample: naive CD4+ T cells from PBMCs. Subset given: CD45RA+ positively selected. The receptors were gathered from a man between 18 and 29 years old in good health. Some clones in this sample may be carry-over from other donors' samples.

This clone appeared once. The J gene is TRBJ1-2, the V gene TRBV15; D may be TRBD1 (6 bases). Per germline, CDR1 LNHNV and CDR2 YYDKDF (reference sequence). There are 15 residues in the CDR3. Trimming took 0 bases from V and 7 from J, leaving 15 bases between them. The CDR3 spells CATSRDTHRAGGYTF. CDR3 nucleotides: TGTGCCACCAGCAGAGATACCCACAGGGCAGGTGGCTACACCTTC.

This sequence joins TRBV5-1 and TRBJ2-7; D assignment may be TRBD1 or TRBD2 (5 bases each). Per the germline V gene, CDR1 is SGHRS and CDR2 is YFSETQ. CDR3 length equals 13 residues. The V end lost 7 bases, the J end lost 3 bases, and 14 bases lay between the germline ends. The CDR3 DNA follows: TGCGCCAGCCACCGGGACCGAGGCTACGAGCAGTACTTC. This sequence encodes CASHRDRGYEQYF.

Points on this clone: Other nucleotide sequences from this sample produce the same CDR3. The CDR3 region has the DNA TGCAGCGTTGAGACACTTGTTACCTACGAGCAGTACTTC. It is translated as CSVETLVTYEQYF. The chain has TRBV29-1 and TRBJ2-7; no firm D call. The length of the CDR3 is 13 residues. CDR1 is SQVTM and CDR2 is ANQGSEA in the germline V gene. Trimming took off 3 bases at V and 2 bases at J, with 11 bases between the two ends.

The CDR3 nucleotides read TGTGCCAGCAGCCTCGGGCCGGGAGTTAACTATGGCTACACCTTC. As protein: CASSLGPGVNYGYTF. J is TRBJ1-2 and V is TRBV27; D is unresolved. CDR3 length: 15 amino acids. V gave up 6 bases and J gave up 1 base, with 15 bases separating them. The V gene's germline CDR1 is MNHEY and CDR2 SMNVEV (reference sequence).

The CDR3 nucleotides are TGTGCCAGCAGCATGGCAGGGAGGAATCAGCCCCAGCATTTT. Translated: CASSMAGRNQPQHF. The chain combines TRBV5-6 with TRBJ1-5; tentatively, D is TRBD1 (5 bases). The length of the CDR3 is 14 residues. V lost 4 bases to trimming and J lost 4 bases, with 12 bases between them. Germline values: CDR1 SGHDT, CDR2 YYEEEE.

V usage is TRBV7-6 and J usage is TRBJ2-3; weak D call: TRBD2 (5 bases). Germline V gives CDR1 SGHVS, CDR2 FNYEAQ. CDR3 size: 14 residues. V lost 4 bases and J 2 bases, leaving 10 bases between the germline ends. The CDR3 protein is CASSSLGDTDTQYF. DNA for the CDR3: TGTGCCAGCAGCTCCCTCGGGGACACAGATACGCAGTATTTT.

The chain links TRBV19 to TRBJ1-2; weak D call: TRBD1 (6 bases). CDR1 and CDR2 from the germline V gene are LNHDA and SQIVND (reference sequence). The V gene lost 5 bases and the J gene lost 4 bases, with 14 bases spanning the gap. The CDR3 totals 14 residues. CDR3 nucleotides: TGTGCCAGTAGTGATTGGACAGCCTTCTATGGCTACACCTTC. Protein product: CASSDWTAFYGYTF. The full variable domain, completed using reference TRBV19 and TRBJ1-2, is DGGITQSPKYLFRKEGQNVTLSCEQNLNHDAMYWYRQDPGQGLRLIYYSQIVNDFQKGDIAEGYSVSREKKESFPLTVTSAQKNPTAFYLCASSDWTAFYGYTFGSGTRLTVV.

The rearrangement joins TRBV14 to TRBJ2-3; D may match TRBD1 or TRBD2 (5 bases each). Germline V lookup: CDR1 SGHDN, CDR2 FVKESK. Trimming removed 0 bases from V and 0 bases from J, with 13 bases in between. There are 17 residues in the CDR3. The CDR3 protein is CASSQDYGGWSTDTQYF. In DNA, the CDR3 is TGTGCCAGCAGCCAAGATTATGGGGGATGGAGCACAGATACGCAGTATTTT.

This chain links TRBV5-1 with TRBJ1-2, with D possibly matching TRBD1 (5 bases). V lost 9 bases to trimming and J lost 2 bases, with 11 bases between them. CDR1 is SGHRS, CDR2 YFSETQ, per germline. The CDR3 is made up of 12 amino acids. The CDR3 nucleotides are TGCGCCATCCGGGACGGGAACTATGGCTACACCTTC. It specifies CAIRDGNYGYTF. The entire variable domain, with the rest obtained from reference TRBV5-1 and TRBJ1-2, is as follows: KAGVTQTPRYLIKTRGQQVTLSCSPISGHRSVSWYQQTPGQGLQFLFEYFSETQRNKGNFPGRFSGRQFSNSRSEMNVSTLELGDSALYLCAIRDGNYGYTFGSGTRLTVV.

This clone was seen only a few times. The V gene is TRBV28, the J gene TRBJ1-1; D unclear. In germline, CDR1 is MDHEN, CDR2 SYDVKM. The ends were cut back, 5 bases at V and 6 bases at J, with 10 bases in the middle. The CDR3 has 12 amino acids. The CDR3 reads CASSGIEAEAFF. CDR3 nucleotides: TGTGCCAGCAGTGGGATAGAGGCTGAAGCTTTCTTT.

This clone was detected only once. This chain links TRBV6-1 with TRBJ1-5; D ambiguous. Per germline, CDR1 MNHNS and CDR2 SASEGT. Trimming stripped 2 bases from V and 0 bases from J, with 11 bases between. The CDR3 extends over 16 amino acids. The CDR3 region is CASSEPYKYSNQPQHF. Here the CDR3 DNA reads TGTGCCAGCAGTGAACCGTACAAGTATAGCAATCAGCCCCAGCATTTT.

The chain couples TRBV4-3 to TRBJ1-5; D uncertain. This CDR3 has 15 amino acids. Germline values: CDR1 LGHNA, CDR2 YSLEER. Trimming pared 0 bases from V and 8 bases from J, leaving 14 bases between. The CDR3 DNA sequence: TGCGCCAGCAGCCAAGATCTGCAGGTTGGTAAGCCCCAGCATTTT. This codes for CASSQDLQVGKPQHF.

Only a few counts were recorded for this clone. V is TRBV5-1 and J is TRBJ1-1, with no clear D. This CDR3 comprises 15 residues. The V gene's germline CDR1 is SGHRS and CDR2 YFSETQ. The V and J ends lost 6 bases and 8 bases respectively, with 23 bases between them. CDR3 sequence: CASKQQVGRSEEAFF. The CDR3, as DNA: TGCGCCAGCAAACAGCAGGTGGGGAGGTCGGAGGAAGCTTTCTTT.

The chain couples TRBV7-3 to TRBJ2-2; D is perhaps TRBD2 (5 bases). V was trimmed by 5 bases and J by 5 bases, leaving 6 bases between them. Germline CDR1 is SGHTA and CDR2 is FQGTGA. CDR3 length: 12 amino acids. The CDR3 region is CASSGRTGELFF. CDR3 bases: TGTGCCAGCAGCGGGAGAACCGGGGAGCTGTTTTTT. The whole variable domain, filled in from reference TRBV7-3 and TRBJ2-2, reads GAGVSQTPSNKVTEKGKYVELRCDPISGHTALYWYRQSLGQGPEFLIYFQGTGAADDSGLPNDRFFAVRPEGSVSTLKIQRTERGDSAVYLCASSGRTGELFFGEGSRLTVL.

The rearrangement links TRBV6-1 to TRBJ2-1, with D possibly being TRBD2 (5 bases). The length of the CDR3 is 16 residues. CDR1 MNHNS and CDR2 SASEGT come from the germline V gene. V gave up 4 bases and J gave up 2 bases, with 15 bases separating them. CDR3 amino acids: CASSGLAPITYNEQFF. Here the CDR3 DNA reads TGTGCCAGCAGTGGATTAGCGCCGATAACCTACAATGAGCAGTTCTTC.

This rearrangement joins TRBV30 to TRBJ1-2; D is perhaps TRBD1 (6 bases). Germline CDR1 reads GTSNPN; CDR2 reads SVGIG (reference sequence). The V gene lost 2 bases and the J gene lost 5 bases, with 15 bases spanning the gap. The CDR3 is 14 residues long. CDR3 DNA: TGTGCCTGGAGTCTGAAACCAAGGGGGTATGGCTACACCTTC. Translated, it gives CAWSLKPRGYGYTF.

The rearrangement uses TRBV2 and TRBJ2-7; D remains ambiguous. CDR3 length: 14 amino acids. In germline, CDR1 is SNHLY, CDR2 FYNNEI. The V gene lost 2 bases and the J gene lost 4 bases, with 12 bases spanning the gap. CDR3 in amino acids: CASSESMNIYEQYF. The CDR3 nucleotides read TGTGCCAGCAGTGAAAGTATGAACATTTACGAGCAGTACTTC.

V usage is TRBV29-1 and J usage is TRBJ2-4; no definite D call. CDR1 and CDR2 (germline): SQVTM, ANQGSEA. The CDR3 extends over 14 amino acids. Trimming pared 3 bases from V and 3 bases from J, leaving 12 bases between. DNA of the CDR3: TGCAGCGTTGATCTGTTGTCGGGCAAAAACATTCAGTACTTC. This sequence encodes CSVDLLSGKNIQYF.